Below are 19 T cell receptor beta chains sequenced from a single sample in a study of blood T cell repertoires in COVID-19. Assay used: immunoSEQ multiplex PCR; TCRdb lists only in-frame clones, some missing. In the table there are under 250,000 clones, 80% to 90% of which are singletons. Source material: peripheral blood. The receptors stem from a man in his forties or fifties with active or convalescent COVID-19.

This clone was seen ten or more times. The chain couples TRBV28 to TRBJ1-1, with 7 positions matching TRBD1. Trimming cost V 8 bases and J 1 base; bases outside gene matches: 10. The germline V gene encodes CDR1 MDHEN and CDR2 SYDVKM. The CDR3 consists of 15 residues. The CDR3 DNA sequence: TGTGCCAGCGAAAGACAGGGTAGAAGGAACACTGAAGCTTTCTTT. Its protein product is CASERQGRRNTEAFF. Full variable domain (rest looked up from reference TRBV28 and TRBJ1-1): DVKVTQSSRYLVKRTGEKVFLECVQDMDHENMFWYRQDPGLGLRLIYFSYDVKMKEKGDIPEGYSVSREKKERFSLILESASTNQTSMYLCASERQGRRNTEAFFGQGTRLTVV.

The rearrangement links TRBV11-3 to TRBJ2-5; tentative D call: TRBD2 (5 bases). CDR1 SGHNT and CDR2 YENEEA come from the germline V gene. CDR3 length: 13 residues. Trimming shortened V by 5 bases and J by 3 bases, and 10 bases separated the two germline ends. CDR3 sequence: CASSRAGEETQYF. The CDR3 DNA sequence: TGTGCCAGCAGCAGGGCGGGCGAAGAGACCCAGTACTTC.

This clone was counted only a few times. This chain connects TRBV6-5 to TRBJ1-1; 8 bases map to TRBD1. The germline CDR1 and CDR2 sequences are MNHEY and SVGAGI. V shed 5 bases, J shed 0 bases, and the junction held 5 bases outside the gene matches. This CDR3 has 15 amino acids. The DNA of the CDR3 is TGTGCCAGCAGTACGACAGGGGCGTTGAACACTGAAGCTTTCTTT. Residues: CASSTTGALNTEAFF.

This chain joins TRBV6-5 and TRBJ2-1; 9 nucleotides agree with TRBD1. This CDR3 region has 15 residues. Germline V gene data show CDR1 as MNHEY and CDR2 as SVGAGI. With 6 bases clipped from V and 7 bases from J, the junction kept 10 bases outside the gene matches. The CDR3 protein is CASRKDRGPQNEQFF. In nucleotides, the CDR3 is TGTGCCAGCAGAAAGGACAGGGGTCCCCAGAATGAGCAGTTCTTC.

The V call is TRBV9, the J call TRBJ1-2, with a weak D call TRBD1 (5 bases). Trimming shortened V by 2 bases and J by 4 bases, and 18 bases separated the two germline ends. Germline CDR1 SGDLS, CDR2 YYNGEE. The CDR3 is 16 residues long. This CDR3 is CASSVSAGTYAYGYTF. As DNA, the CDR3 is TGTGCCAGCAGCGTCTCCGCAGGGACTTATGCCTATGGCTACACCTTC.

The chain couples TRBV25-1 to TRBJ1-2, with D unresolved. The germline V and J ends were trimmed by 10 bases and 3 bases, with 24 bases remaining between them. The CDR3 runs to 16 residues. In germline, CDR1 is MGHDK, CDR2 SYGVNS. The CDR3 protein is CATERPGGFGYYGYTF. CDR3 coding DNA: TGTGCCACCGAGCGCCCCGGAGGGTTCGGATACTATGGCTACACCTTC.

V and J are TRBV3-1 (or the pseudogene TRBV3-2) and TRBJ1-2, with a tentative D call TRBD1 (5 bases). This CDR3 has 15 residues. Trimming stripped 1 base from V and 5 bases from J, with 14 bases between. Per germline, CDR1 LGHDT and CDR2 YNNKEL (reference sequence). DNA of the CDR3: TGTGCCAGCAGCCAAGGGGAGGGGCTGGATTATGGCTACACCTTC. Translated, it gives CASSQGEGLDYGYTF.

V gene TRBV6-1 combines with J gene TRBJ2-5; 7 bases fit TRBD2. Germline V gene lookup returns CDR1 MNHNS and CDR2 SASEGT. Trimming took 4 bases from V and 5 from J; bases not matched to a gene: 13. This CDR3 is built from 16 residues. The CDR3 region has the DNA TGTGCCAGCAGTGGTTGGGAGGGGTTGAAATCGGAGACCCAGTACTTC. This encodes CASSGWEGLKSETQYF.

The V gene is TRBV18, the J gene TRBJ1-4, with a tentative D call TRBD1 (5 bases). CDR3 length: 15 residues. Germline lookup yields CDR1 KGHSH and CDR2 LQKENI. V lost 4 bases and J 7 bases, leaving 16 bases between the germline ends. CDR3 sequence reads: CASSRDPPQGEKLFF. Here the CDR3 DNA reads TGTGCCAGCTCACGAGACCCCCCTCAGGGTGAAAAACTGTTTTTT. The variable domain in full, with the rest retrieved from reference TRBV18 and TRBJ1-4, is NAGVMQNPRHLVRRRGQEARLRCSPMKGHSHVYWYRQLPEEGLKFMVYLQKENIIDESGMPKERFSAEFPKEGPSILRIQQVVRGDSAAYFCASSRDPPQGEKLFFGSGTQLSVL.

This clone has a handful of counts. The gene calls are TRBV19 and TRBJ2-1; D is possibly TRBD2 (6 bases). Trimming cost V 5 bases and J 9 bases, with 23 bases left between them. Per the germline V gene, CDR1 is LNHDA and CDR2 is SQIVND (reference sequence). This CDR3 is 16 amino acids long. In nucleotides, the CDR3 is TGTGCCAGTAGTCCGGCTCCCGGGAGCACCCGCGGTGAGCAGTTCTTC. Translating gives CASSPAPGSTRGEQFF.

The chain recombines TRBV5-7 with TRBJ1-6; TRBD1 might be the D (5 bases). TRBV5-7 carries the ORF label, with uncertain function. V was shortened by 4 bases and J by 3 bases, with 11 bases between the two germline ends. This CDR3 has 15 amino acids. CDR3 protein: CASSPRQFYNSPLHF. In nucleotides, the CDR3 is TGTGCCAGCAGCCCACGACAGTTCTATAATTCACCCCTCCACTTT.

The rearrangement links TRBV19 to TRBJ1-2; 9 bases fit TRBD1. In germline, CDR1 is LNHDA, CDR2 SQIVND (reference sequence). V gave up 3 bases and J gave up 6 bases; unmatched junction bases: 11. The CDR3 runs 16 residues. The CDR3 coding sequence is TGTGCCAGTAGTATCTCCGGGACAGGGAGAAGAAATGGCTACACCTTC. This sequence encodes CASSISGTGRRNGYTF. The full variable domain, its missing parts supplied by reference TRBV19 and TRBJ1-2, is DGGITQSPKYLFRKEGQNVTLSCEQNLNHDAMYWYRQDPGQGLRLIYYSQIVNDFQKGDIAEGYSVSREKKESFPLTVTSAQKNPTAFYLCASSISGTGRRNGYTFGSGTRLTVV.

J is TRBJ1-2 and V is TRBV21-1. TRBV21-1 is given as a pseudogene. This CDR3 has 13 residues. The CDR3 loop is CASSKRVCNGYTF. CDR3 DNA: TGTGCCAGCAGCAAGAGGGTATGTAATGGCTACACCTTC.

The V gene is TRBV3-1 (or the pseudogene TRBV3-2), the J gene TRBJ1-1; D unresolved. The germline gives CDR1 LGHDT, CDR2 YNNKEL (reference sequence). This CDR3 is built from 15 residues. V was clipped by 0 bases and J by 0 bases, with 8 bases between them. The CDR3 sequence: CASSQEAYLNTEAFF. The CDR3 region has the DNA TGTGCCAGCAGCCAAGAAGCATACCTGAACACTGAAGCTTTCTTT.

This chain uses TRBV9 with TRBJ1-3, with D possibly being TRBD1 (6 bases). Looked up from germline, CDR1 is SGDLS and CDR2 is YYNGEE. The CDR3 has 16 amino acids. V lost 3 bases to trimming and J lost 4 bases, with 17 bases between them. Here the CDR3 reads CASSAYRAKSGNTIYF. The CDR3 DNA reads TGTGCCAGCAGCGCCTACAGGGCTAAGTCAGGAAACACCATATATTTT.

The chain uses TRBV7-8 and TRBJ1-2, with D possibly being TRBD1 (6 bases). V was pared by 5 bases and J by 12 bases, with 16 bases between. Germline V gene lookup returns CDR1 SGHVS and CDR2 FQNEAQ. The CDR3 contains 12 residues. CDR3 residues: CASSPAGQLNTF. CDR3 DNA sequence: TGTGCCAGCAGCCCGGCCGGACAGCTCAACACCTTC.

The J gene is TRBJ2-7, the V gene TRBV5-4; TRBD2 agrees at 9 bases. The germline gives CDR1 SGHNT, CDR2 YYREEE (reference sequence). Losses at the gene ends were 4 bases for V and 1 base for J; bases not matched to a gene: 9. This CDR3 is built from 16 residues. The CDR3 protein is CASSHLGLAGSYEQYF. The CDR3 DNA follows: TGTGCCAGCAGCCATTTGGGACTAGCAGGGTCCTACGAGCAGTACTTC. The variable domain in full, completed from reference TRBV5-4 and TRBJ2-7, reads ETGVTQSPTHLIKTRGQQVTLRCSSQSGHNTVSWYQQALGQGPQFIFQYYREEENGRGNFPPRFSGLQFPNYSSELNVNALELDDSALYLCASSHLGLAGSYEQYFGPGTRLTVT.

The gene calls are TRBV29-1 and TRBJ1-3; TRBD1 is a possible D gene (5 bases). The V end lost 4 bases, the J end lost 0 bases, and 19 bases lay between the germline ends. CDR3 length: 17 residues. CDR1 is SQVTM, CDR2 ANQGSEA, per germline. The CDR3: CSVAGPRSGDSGNTIYF. The CDR3 DNA follows: TGCAGCGTTGCAGGGCCCCGCTCAGGAGACTCTGGAAACACCATATATTTT.

This chain uses TRBV5-6 with TRBJ2-7, with TRBD1 identical over 7 bases. The germline CDR1 and CDR2 sequences are SGHDT and YYEEEE. The CDR3 has 14 amino acids. The J segment lost 2 bases and the V segment lost 3 bases, leaving 5 bases of the junction unmatched. DNA for the CDR3: TGTGCCAGCAGCTACGGACAGGCCACCTACGAGCAGTACTTC. Its protein product is CASSYGQATYEQYF.